This TCR beta chain was captured by sequencing in a study of blood T cells in healthy people across ages (dated by TCRdb to between 2014 and 2017). Study-wide context: In model experiments, template switching captured about one uniquely barcoded TCR beta cDNA molecule for every two T cells. To track age-related changes in TCR beta repertoire diversity, the study relied on deep sequencing normalized with unique cDNA molecular identifiers. The donors were split into four age groups: young (average 16 years), middle-aged (over 35), aged (around 67) and long-lived (about 82). To avoid experimental bias, donors of different ages were distributed randomly across sequencing lanes. Two additional independent replicas of 1 million unique cDNA reads from the same blood draw were analyzed for two donors (one aged 18 to 30 and one aged 80 or older).

The paper as a whole reports these results and caveats: A strong correlation was found between observed TCR beta diversity and the percentage of naive T cells measured by flow cytometry. Conclusive comparison of naive and antigen-experienced compartments was prevented by the profiling of bulk unsorted PBMCs. Observed TCR beta diversity per million T cells fell roughly linearly with age, and a significant reduction was already apparent by age around 40. Estimates of total diversity based on one million sequenced T cells were considered lower bounds and underestimates. Compared with the aged group, the long-lived group had more naive CD4+ T cells, fewer expanded clones and increased TCR diversity, a pattern suggesting age selection. The CMV infection status of donors was not known, potentially confounding age-related changes in expanded clonotypes.

Trimming removed 0 bases from V and 6 bases from J; the gene matches leave 6 bases unexplained. The germline V gene supplies CDR1 SGHRS and CDR2 YFSETQ. Measured from the cysteine to the phenylalanine, the CDR3 is 15 residues long. The kept DNA is CDR3 alone, 45 bases in frame from the first base. Donors were a few dozen systemically healthy Caucasian individuals from Russia aged roughly 6 to 100 years. Each donor gave 8 to 10 milliliters of peripheral blood, collected into EDTA-treated Vacutainer tubes. Ficoll-Paque density-gradient centrifugation was used to isolate PBMCs, with at least 6.5 million per sample. Trizol reagent was used to extract total RNA from PBMCs, with at least 5 micrograms per sample. The percentages of naive CD45RAhigh/CD27high T cells were determined by flow cytometry on a PBMC aliquot from every donor. Concerning this clonotype itself: Its antigen has not been determined. Per-base qualities were not stored, and no clone one base away is much larger.

The library was made by 5' RACE. The run used an Illumina HiSeq 2500. A second roughly 6 to 12 cycle PCR used a sample-barcoded 5' primer and a J-beta primer mix. A template-switch 5' adaptor carrying 12 random nucleotides introduced a unique molecular identifier onto each TCR beta cDNA molecule. Each sample yielded at least 3 million CDR3-containing paired-end reads. The Mint cDNA synthesis kit, primed by a TRBC-specific oligonucleotide, was used to synthesize first-strand cDNA from all RNA. Following uracil-DNA glycosylase treatment, a first 18-cycle PCR with universal primers M1SS and BC2_uni_R was performed on all cDNA. The original methods were these. For normalization, 1 million high-quality reads, each with a distinct molecular identifier, were randomly selected from each sample. Reads with shared molecular identifiers were discarded instead of being binned into consensus sequences. MiTCR, run with a Q25 quality threshold and the strictest error-elimination algorithm, handled CDR3 identification, clonotype clustering and error correction. Lower-bound total TCR beta diversity was estimated with a nonparametric unseen species model using Euler transformation. The public sequencing data were trimmed at Q25 with fastp and processed into clonotypes with MiXCR by TCRdb, which kept only in-frame beta chains. Duplicate CDR3 protein sequences are folded into a single record with the most common DNA and genes. These V and J calls rely on TCRdb rather than the paper's analysis. Here the sample has about 750,000 distinct CDR3 sequences; about 53% occur a single time. 40% to 50% of the sample lies in the top ten.

The receptor comes from a man at least 80 years old in good health. Sequenced sample: blood. This receptor chain uses TRBV5-1 and TRBJ2-1, with 7 middle bases fitting TRBD2. The CDR3 reads CASSLVASGFNEQFF. In nucleotides, the sequence is TGCGCCAGCAGCTTGGTTGCTAGCGGCTTCAATGAGCAGTTCTTC.